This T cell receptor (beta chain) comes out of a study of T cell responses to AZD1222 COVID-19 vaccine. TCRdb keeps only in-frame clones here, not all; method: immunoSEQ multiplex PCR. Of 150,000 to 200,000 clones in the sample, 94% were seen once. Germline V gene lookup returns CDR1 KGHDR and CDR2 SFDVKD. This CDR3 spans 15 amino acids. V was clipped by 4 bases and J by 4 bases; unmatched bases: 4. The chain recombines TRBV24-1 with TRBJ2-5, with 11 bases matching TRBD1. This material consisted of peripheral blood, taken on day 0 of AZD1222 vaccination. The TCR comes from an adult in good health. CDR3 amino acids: CATSDRTGGLETQYF. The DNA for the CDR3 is TGTGCCACCAGTGACCGGACAGGGGGCTTAGAGACCCAGTACTTC.